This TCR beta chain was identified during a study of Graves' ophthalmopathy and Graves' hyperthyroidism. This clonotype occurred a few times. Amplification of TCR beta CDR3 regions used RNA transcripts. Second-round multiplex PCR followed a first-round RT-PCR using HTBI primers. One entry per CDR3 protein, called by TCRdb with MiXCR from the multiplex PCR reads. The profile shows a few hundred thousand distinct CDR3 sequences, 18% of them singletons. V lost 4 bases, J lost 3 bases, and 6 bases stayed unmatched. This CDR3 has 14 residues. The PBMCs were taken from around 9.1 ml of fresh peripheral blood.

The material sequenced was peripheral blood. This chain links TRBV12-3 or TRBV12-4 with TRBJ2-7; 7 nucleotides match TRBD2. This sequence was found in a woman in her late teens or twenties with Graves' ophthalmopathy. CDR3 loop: CASSSRTSFYEQYF. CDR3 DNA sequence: TGTGCCAGCAGTTCCAGGACTAGTTTCTACGAGCAGTACTTC.